This passage covers 16 T cell receptor beta chains from one sample sequenced in a study of yellow fever vaccine responses in identical twins (dated by TCRdb to the late 2010s). Library preparation used RT-PCR. TCRdb shows the sequencer as Illumina HiSeq 2500. Using fastp trimming at Q25 and MiXCR clonotype assembly, TCRdb reanalyzed the public sequencing data and kept in-frame beta chains. Each entry merges the rows of one CDR3 protein and shows their most common DNA and genes. The table for this sample lists 20,000 or so distinct CDR3 sequences; 65% to 85% of them were counted only once. The leading ten clones occupy about 2.5% of the sample. The input for sequencing was T cells from blood (PBMCs), unsorted or a sorted subset (not recorded which), taken before or after yellow fever vaccination (not recorded which). The receptors derive from a woman aged 18-29 years who received the yellow fever vaccine. Donor details come from another sample of the same person, matched by shared clones.

The V gene is TRBV18, the J gene TRBJ2-1; 11 bases line up with TRBD1. This CDR3 is 16 amino acids long. Germline V gives CDR1 KGHSH, CDR2 LQKENI. The V segment lost 6 bases and the J segment 8 bases; nucleotides outside the gene matches: 12. The CDR3 bases are TGTGCCAGCTCCCCATCGCCGGGACAGGGGGAGGATGAGCAGTTCTTC. Encoded protein: CASSPSPGQGEDEQFF.

CDR3 nucleotides: TGTGCCAGCAGTTTATGGGGGCGATCGAGCAATCAGCCCCAGCATTTT. Amino acid sequence: CASSLWGRSSNQPQHF. The gene calls are TRBV12-3 or TRBV12-4 and TRBJ1-5; a possible D gene is TRBD1 (6 bases). CDR3 length: 16 amino acids. The V and J ends lost 2 bases and 1 base respectively, with 12 bases between them.

The chain recombines TRBV29-1 with TRBJ2-5; 7 bases map to TRBD2. Germline assignment: CDR1 SQVTM and CDR2 ANQGSEA. This CDR3 region has 18 residues. V trimming: 7 bases; J trimming: 4 bases; junction bases outside the gene matches: 24. The CDR3 sequence is CSARERPGWREFSETQYF. CDR3 bases: TGCAGCGCCAGAGAACGGCCCGGGTGGCGGGAGTTTTCAGAGACCCAGTACTTC.

The chain combines TRBV11-3 with TRBJ2-3; D is uncertain. Deletions cut 2 bases from V and 2 bases from J, with 14 bases between. Germline V gene data show CDR1 as SGHNT and CDR2 as YENEEA. This CDR3 contains 16 residues. The CDR3: CASSLRTPSYTDTQYF. The CDR3 DNA reads as TGTGCCAGCAGCTTAAGGACCCCTAGTTACACAGATACGCAGTATTTT.

This clonotype was recorded only once. This chain links TRBV18 with TRBJ2-1, with 7 bases aligning to TRBD1. In germline, CDR1 is KGHSH, CDR2 LQKENI. V shed 1 base and J 2 bases; nucleotides not matched to a gene: 2. The CDR3 runs to 15 residues. The CDR3 region has the DNA TGTGCCAGCTCACCACGACAGGGCCCCTACAATGAGCAGTTCTTC. Translated: CASSPRQGPYNEQFF.

The rearrangement joins TRBV4-2 to TRBJ2-1; D ambiguous. This CDR3 has 16 residues. Between the trimmed V and J ends, which lost 0 bases and 10 bases, there was a span of 19 bases. The germline V gene encodes CDR1 LGHNA and CDR2 YNFKEQ. Here the CDR3 reads CASSQESETSAREQFF. The CDR3 DNA follows: TGTGCCAGCAGCCAAGAATCCGAGACTTCTGCAAGGGAGCAGTTCTTC.

The chain employs TRBV18 and TRBJ2-3; D not certain. Germline CDR1 and CDR2: KGHSH and LQKENI. CDR3 size: 15 residues. Trimming took 0 bases from V and 2 from J, leaving 9 bases between them. CDR3: CASSPPAEATDTQYF. CDR3 DNA sequence: TGTGCCAGCTCACCACCGGCGGAAGCCACAGATACGCAGTATTTT.

About this clonotype itself: A junction end diverges from the germline sequence, so it may reflect a read error. The chain recombines TRBV4-1 with TRBJ1-1; D is unclear. The CDR3 runs to 13 residues. From germline, CDR1 is MGHRA and CDR2 YSYEKL. The chain's CDR3 is CASCQDRNTEAFF. CDR3 nucleotides: TGCGCCAGCTGCCAAGATCGGAACACTGAAGCTTTCTTT.

The CDR3 bases are TGTGCCAGCTCACGCGGCCAGCAGGAGAATGAGCAGTTCTTC. The encoded protein is CASSRGQQENEQFF. The J gene is TRBJ2-1, the V gene TRBV18; D is uncertain. The CDR3 runs to 14 residues. From germline, CDR1 is KGHSH and CDR2 LQKENI. V was cut by 4 bases and J by 7 bases, with 14 bases left in between. Based on the CDR3 plus reference TRBV18 and TRBJ2-1, the full variable domain is NAGVMQNPRHLVRRRGQEARLRCSPMKGHSHVYWYRQLPEEGLKFMVYLQKENIIDESGMPKERFSAEFPKEGPSILRIQQVVRGDSAAYFCASSRGQQENEQFFGPGTRLTVL.

The J gene is TRBJ1-2, the V gene TRBV20-1; D ambiguous. Germline V CDR1 and CDR2: DFQATT, SNEGSKA (reference sequence). Trimming removed 0 bases from V and 4 bases from J, with 9 bases in between. The CDR3 covers 13 residues. This CDR3 reads CSARDYPGYGYTF. In nucleotides, the CDR3 is TGCAGTGCTAGAGATTATCCCGGCTATGGCTACACCTTC.

This rearrangement joins TRBV27 to TRBJ1-4, with D unresolved. In germline, CDR1 is MNHEY, CDR2 SMNVEV (reference sequence). This CDR3 contains 14 residues. Trimming pared 2 bases from V and 7 bases from J, leaving 11 bases between. The CDR3 DNA is TGTGCCAGCAGTTTAAGCGATTTTCGTGAAAAACTGTTTTTT. It specifies CASSLSDFREKLFF.

The genes are TRBV7-9 and TRBJ2-3; D is unclear. The CDR3 extends over 11 amino acids. The germline CDR1 and CDR2 sequences are SEHNR and FQNEAQ (reference sequence). V lost 4 bases and J 9 bases, leaving 8 bases between the germline ends. CDR3 amino acids: CASSYPSTQYF. The CDR3 coding sequence is TGTGCCAGCAGCTACCCCTCGACGCAGTATTTT.

The chain carries TRBV20-1 and TRBJ1-1; 7 nucleotides agree with TRBD1. Per the germline V gene, CDR1 is DFQATT and CDR2 is SNEGSKA (reference sequence). This CDR3 is built from 15 residues. V trimming: 5 bases; J trimming: 0 bases; junction bases outside the gene matches: 9. The CDR3 bases are TGCAGTGCTCCTCCTGGGGACAGCATGAACACTGAAGCTTTCTTT. This gives the protein CSAPPGDSMNTEAFF.

CDR3 coding DNA: TGTGCCAGCAGACAGGGGGCAGTGGGAAATCAGCCCCAGCATTTT. It translates to CASRQGAVGNQPQHF. The chain recombines TRBV6-1 with TRBJ1-5, with TRBD1 matching over 9 bases. V gave up 6 bases and J gave up 4 bases; unmatched junction bases: 7. Germline CDR1 and CDR2: MNHNS and SASEGT. The length of the CDR3 is 15 residues.

The chain is built from TRBV14 and TRBJ1-1, with D hard to call. V was cut by 5 bases and J by 4 bases, with 20 bases left in between. There are 16 residues in the CDR3. Germline V gene sequence: CDR1 SGHDN, CDR2 FVKESK. The CDR3 DNA is TGTGCCAGCAGCAGGCTTGGTGAGGGAACGGGCACTGAAGCTTTCTTT. Its protein product is CASSRLGEGTGTEAFF. Looking up the rest from reference TRBV14 and TRBJ1-1 gives the full variable domain: EAGVTQFPSHSVIEKGQTVTLRCDPISGHDNLYWYRRVMGKEIKFLLHFVKESKQDESGMPNNRFLAERTGGTYSTLKVQPAELEDSGVYFCASSRLGEGTGTEAFFGQGTRLTVV.

The chain joins TRBV7-9 to TRBJ2-3, with D unclear. V shed 4 bases and J shed 5 bases, with 7 bases lying between them. Germline lookup yields CDR1 SEHNR and CDR2 FQNEAQ (reference sequence). The CDR3 sequence is 12 residues long. For the CDR3, the DNA is TGTGCCAGCAGCTCAACGATAGATACGCAGTATTTT. It translates to CASSSTIDTQYF.